This T cell receptor (beta chain) is from a study of T cells in Graves' hyperthyroidism and ophthalmopathy. Study background: Peripheral blood specimens were obtained at initial diagnosis, prior to any treatment.

TCR beta CDR3 regions were amplified from RNA. When the TCR CDR3 underwent first-round RT-PCR, the HTBI primer set was used. TCRdb independently ran MiXCR on the multiplex PCR reads; one entry per CDR3 protein. The sample consists of about 580,000 distinct CDR3 sequences, 14% of them appearing once. Trimming stripped 4 bases from V and 0 bases from J, with 12 bases between. CDR3 size: 16 residues. CDR1 and CDR2 (germline): MGHRA, YSYEKL. Participants, patients aged 18 to 65, had newly diagnosed hyperthyroidism with a duration under 2 months. This clonotype has more than one count but fewer than ten. This sequence was found in a woman in her 30s with Graves' hyperthyroidism that later progressed to Graves' ophthalmopathy. This chain links TRBV4-1 with TRBJ2-2, with TRBD1 as a possible D gene (6 bases). The sequenced sample consisted of blood. The CDR3 nucleotides read TGCGCCAGCAGCCCCCGGGACATCTCGAACACCGGGGAGCTGTTTTTT. Amino acids: CASSPRDISNTGELFF.